Detailed here is one T cell receptor (beta chain). Its antigen is as yet unknown. Unique molecular identifiers tagged the TCR beta cDNA libraries. Around 460,000 cDNA molecules came from around 1 to 10 million T cells. MiXCR, applied by TCRdb to the PCR reads, yields one record per CDR3 protein. The sample lists approximately 730,000 distinct CDR3 sequences, 25% to 30% occurring once. This record comes from a study of post-analysis software for immune sequencing data. Study at large: Several disease courses (relapsing-remitting, secondary progressive and progressive-relapsing) of multiple sclerosis were included.

Findings and limits, study-wide: Compared with controls, patients showed significantly lower normalized Chao1 diversity.

Sequenced material: blood. This receptor was obtained from a girl between 5 and 17 years old with multiple sclerosis.

CDR3 nucleotide sequence: TGTGCCATCAGTGAGATGGGATATAATTCACCCCTCCACTTT. Protein: CAISEMGYNSPLHF. The chain uses TRBV10-3 and TRBJ1-6; D not certain. Germline V gene sequence: CDR1 ENHRY, CDR2 SYGVKD. The CDR3 extends over 14 amino acids. V gave up 2 bases and J gave up 4 bases, with 6 bases separating them.